This entry lists 18 T cell receptor beta chains sequenced from one sample in a study of blood T cell repertoires in COVID-19. TCRdb keeps only in-frame clones here, not all; method: immunoSEQ multiplex PCR. The sample holds nearly 250,000 clones; around nine tenths are singletons and the top ten take 1.6%. Sequencing was carried out using peripheral blood. These receptors all come from a woman aged 55-70 years who had recovered from COVID-19.

The rearrangement links TRBV6-5 to TRBJ1-2; the match to TRBD1 covers 8 bases. The CDR3 extends over 13 amino acids. The ends lost 8 bases at V and 6 bases at J; junction bases unmatched: 8. Germline CDR1 reads MNHEY; CDR2 reads SVGAGI. CDR3 bases: TGTGCCAGCTTGGCCAGGGGGCCCGATGGCTACACCTTC. Translated, it gives CASLARGPDGYTF.

The chain links TRBV27 to TRBJ2-7, with TRBD2 identical over 7 bases. CDR1 is MNHEY, CDR2 SMNVEV, per germline (reference sequence). The CDR3 covers 17 residues. The ends lost 2 bases at V and 4 bases at J; junction bases unmatched: 14. The CDR3 DNA follows: TGTGCCAGCAGTTTAAGCCCCCTAGCGGACTACCGTTACGAGCAGTACTTC. Residues: CASSLSPLADYRYEQYF.

The rearrangement links TRBV5-4 to TRBJ2-4; 8 nucleotides agree with TRBD1. V was clipped by 4 bases and J by 5 bases; unmatched bases: 8. Germline V gene sequence: CDR1 SGHNT, CDR2 YYREEE (reference sequence). The CDR3 sequence is 15 residues long. The CDR3 reads CASSPTGVRENIQYF. The CDR3 DNA is TGTGCCAGCAGCCCGACAGGGGTACGCGAAAACATTCAGTACTTC.

The chain couples TRBV3-1 (or the pseudogene TRBV3-2) to TRBJ1-2; 8 positions match TRBD1. Trimming cost V 4 bases and J 6 bases; bases outside gene matches: 16. The germline V gene encodes CDR1 LGHDT and CDR2 YNNKEL (reference sequence). The CDR3 sequence is 17 residues long. The DNA of the CDR3 is TGTGCCAGCAGCCCTTCTAGGGACAGGCGGAGAGAGCATGGCTACACCTTC. Residues: CASSPSRDRRREHGYTF.

The chain combines TRBV27 with TRBJ1-4, with 9 nucleotides matching TRBD1. This CDR3 comprises 16 residues. The germline gives CDR1 MNHEY, CDR2 SMNVEV (reference sequence). Losses at the gene ends were 5 bases for V and 8 bases for J; bases not matched to a gene: 12. The CDR3 spells CASSTGTGGAYEKLFF. The CDR3 DNA reads TGTGCCAGCAGTACGGGCACAGGGGGCGCGTACGAAAAACTGTTTTTT.

The chain carries TRBV4-3 and TRBJ1-5, with a possible D match to TRBD1 (6 bases). Germline V CDR1 and CDR2: LGHNA, YSLEER. Between the trimmed V and J ends, which lost 1 base and 1 base, there was a span of 14 bases. The CDR3 loop spans 17 amino acids. The CDR3 DNA reads as TGCGCCAGCAGCCAAGTTTCGGGTCAGGGGAGCAATCAGCCCCAGCATTTT. Translation gives CASSQVSGQGSNQPQHF.

The chain couples TRBV6-2 or TRBV6-3 to TRBJ2-1; 8 positions agree with TRBD1. V lost 6 bases and J lost 6; bases outside the gene matches: 10. The CDR3 sequence is 15 residues long. From germline, CDR1 is MNHEY and CDR2 SVGEGT. CDR3 sequence: CASSSPRTGLNEQFF. The CDR3 nucleotides are TGTGCCAGCAGCTCGCCCCGGACAGGGCTCAATGAGCAGTTCTTC.

This sequence joins TRBV12-5 and TRBJ2-3; TRBD1 agrees at 12 bases. The CDR3 is made up of 16 amino acids. Trimming cost V 6 bases and J 4 bases; bases outside gene matches: 8. Germline V gene data show CDR1 as LGHNT and CDR2 as FRNRAP. The CDR3 bases are TGTGCTAGTGGCTCCGGGACAGGGGGCTTTTCAGATACGCAGTATTTT. This codes for CASGSGTGGFSDTQYF.

This chain links TRBV9 with TRBJ1-1; 10 positions match TRBD1. The germline gives CDR1 SGDLS, CDR2 YYNGEE. With V trimmed by 3 bases and J by 3 bases, 8 bases remained unmatched. The CDR3 contains 16 residues. The CDR3 sequence: CASSATGGALYTEAFF. The CDR3 nucleotides are TGTGCCAGCAGCGCGACAGGGGGCGCTTTGTACACTGAAGCTTTCTTT.

The rearrangement links TRBV9 to TRBJ2-3, with 9 bases fitting TRBD1. This CDR3 contains 15 residues. V gave up 4 bases and J gave up 4 bases; unmatched junction bases: 7. Germline CDR1 SGDLS, CDR2 YYNGEE. Written as DNA, the CDR3 is TGTGCCAGCAGCCCATGGACAGGGGAAGCAGATACGCAGTATTTT. Its protein product is CASSPWTGEADTQYF.

This chain connects TRBV13 to TRBJ2-3; unclear D gene. The CDR3 is 17 amino acids. With 2 bases removed from V and 6 bases from J, the gap between germline ends came to 21 bases. CDR1 is PRHDT, CDR2 FYEKMQ, per germline (reference sequence). The CDR3 sequence: CASSLRQTLRPGDTQYF. CDR3 in DNA: TGTGCCAGCAGCTTAAGACAAACGCTAAGACCTGGGGATACGCAGTATTTT.

This clone has only a few counts. This chain links TRBV18 with TRBJ1-3; possible D gene TRBD1, 5 bases. CDR1 and CDR2 (germline): KGHSH, LQKENI. The CDR3 loop spans 17 amino acids. V lost 0 bases and J lost 0, with 12 bases in between. CDR3 loop: CASSPPGQLYSGNTIYF. The CDR3 nucleotides read TGTGCCAGCTCACCACCGGGGCAGCTCTACTCTGGAAACACCATATATTTT.

The chain is built from TRBV4-3 and TRBJ2-4; a possible D gene is TRBD2 (5 bases). Trimming left V 3 bases short and J 7 bases short, with 10 bases between. The germline V gene has CDR1 LGHNA and CDR2 YSLEER. The CDR3 contains 13 residues. DNA of the CDR3: TGCGCCAGCAGCCAGGACCGAGGGAACATTCAGTACTTC. Its translation is CASSQDRGNIQYF.

This clone was observed once. V usage is TRBV12-3 or TRBV12-4 and J usage is TRBJ1-6; D not certain. The V end was cut by 6 bases, the J end by 10 bases, with 10 bases between. The CDR3 has 12 residues. CDR3 sequence (DNA): TGTGCCAGCAGCCTAGGCCTATCACCCCTCCACTTT. This encodes CASSLGLSPLHF.

This clone was observed a single time. The chain joins TRBV18 to TRBJ1-1; 7 bases map to TRBD1. The CDR3 is 14 amino acids. CDR1 and CDR2 (germline): KGHSH, LQKENI. Trimming removed 4 bases from V and 4 bases from J; junction bases left unmatched: 6. CDR3 residues: CASSQEGAATEAFF. CDR3 in DNA: TGTGCCAGCTCACAGGAGGGGGCCGCCACTGAAGCTTTCTTT.

The CDR3 nucleotides read TGTGCTCCTCCCCCGCGGGGGAGGGGTGTACACAATGAGCAGTTCTTC. Encoded protein: CAPPPRGRGVHNEQFF. The gene calls are TRBV28 and TRBJ2-1, with 7 bases fitting TRBD2. CDR1 is MDHEN, CDR2 SYDVKM, per germline. The CDR3 is 16 amino acids.

The genes are TRBV7-3 and TRBJ1-4; 7 bases match TRBD1. V lost 5 bases, J lost 7 bases, and 4 bases stayed unmatched. This CDR3 contains 13 residues. Per germline, CDR1 SGHTA and CDR2 FQGTGA. CDR3 sequence (DNA): TGTGCCAGCAGCCAGGGGGTTGGTGAAAAACTGTTTTTT. Amino acid sequence: CASSQGVGEKLFF.

The chain combines TRBV5-4 with TRBJ2-1, with TRBD2 as a possible D gene (6 bases). CDR3 length: 13 residues. Germline V gene lookup returns CDR1 SGHNT and CDR2 YYREEE (reference sequence). V lost 0 bases to trimming and J lost 8 bases, with 9 bases between them. CDR3 protein: CASSLGREDEQFF. CDR3 sequence (DNA): TGTGCCAGCAGCTTGGGAAGGGAGGATGAGCAGTTCTTC. The whole variable domain, remainder taken from reference TRBV5-4 and TRBJ2-1, is ETGVTQSPTHLIKTRGQQVTLRCSSQSGHNTVSWYQQALGQGPQFIFQYYREEENGRGNFPPRFSGLQFPNYSSELNVNALELDDSALYLCASSLGREDEQFFGPGTRLTVL.